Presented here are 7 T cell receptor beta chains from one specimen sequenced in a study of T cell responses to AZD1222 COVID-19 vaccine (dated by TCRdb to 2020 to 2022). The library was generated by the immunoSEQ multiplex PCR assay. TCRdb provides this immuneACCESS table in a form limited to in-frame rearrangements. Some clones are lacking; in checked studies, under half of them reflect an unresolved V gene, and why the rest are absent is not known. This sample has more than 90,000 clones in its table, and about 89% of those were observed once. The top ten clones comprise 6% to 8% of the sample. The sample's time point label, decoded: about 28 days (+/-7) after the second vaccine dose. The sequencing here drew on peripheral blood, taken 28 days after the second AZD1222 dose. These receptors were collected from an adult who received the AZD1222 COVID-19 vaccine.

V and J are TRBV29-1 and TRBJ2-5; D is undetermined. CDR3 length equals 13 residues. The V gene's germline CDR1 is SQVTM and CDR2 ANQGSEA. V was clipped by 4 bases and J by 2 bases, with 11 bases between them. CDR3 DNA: TGCAGCGTTGTTTTGACAATACAAGAGACCCAGTACTTC. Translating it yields CSVVLTIQETQYF.

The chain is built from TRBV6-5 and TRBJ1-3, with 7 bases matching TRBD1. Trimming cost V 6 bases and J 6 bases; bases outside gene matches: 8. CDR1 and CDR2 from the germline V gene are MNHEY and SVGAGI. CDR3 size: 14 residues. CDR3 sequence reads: CASRAQGRVNTIYF. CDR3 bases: TGTGCCAGCAGAGCACAGGGGCGAGTAAACACCATATATTTT.

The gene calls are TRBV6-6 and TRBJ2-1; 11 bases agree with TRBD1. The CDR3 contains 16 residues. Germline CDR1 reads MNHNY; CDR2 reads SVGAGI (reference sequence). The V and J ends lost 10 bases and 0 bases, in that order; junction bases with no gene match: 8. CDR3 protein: CATGRTGGGSYNEQFF. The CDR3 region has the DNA TGTGCCACAGGAAGGACAGGGGGCGGCTCCTACAATGAGCAGTTCTTC.

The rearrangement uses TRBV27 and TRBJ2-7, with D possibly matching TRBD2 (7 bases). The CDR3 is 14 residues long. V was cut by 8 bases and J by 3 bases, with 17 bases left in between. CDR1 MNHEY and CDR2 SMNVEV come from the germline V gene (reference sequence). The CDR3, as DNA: TGTGCCAGCGGCCTTAGAAGGGGGGGCTACGAGCAGTACTTC. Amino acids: CASGLRRGGYEQYF.

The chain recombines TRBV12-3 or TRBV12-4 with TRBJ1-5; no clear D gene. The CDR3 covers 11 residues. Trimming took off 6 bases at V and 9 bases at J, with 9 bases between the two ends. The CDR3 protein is CASSSLGPQHF. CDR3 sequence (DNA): TGTGCCAGCAGCAGCCTAGGGCCCCAGCATTTT.

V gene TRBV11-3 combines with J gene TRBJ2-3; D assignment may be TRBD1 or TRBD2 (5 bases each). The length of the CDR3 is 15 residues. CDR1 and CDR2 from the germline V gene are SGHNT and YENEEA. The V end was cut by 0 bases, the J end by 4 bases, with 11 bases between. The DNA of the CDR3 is TGTGCCAGCAGCTTAGACATCCGGGGCCCAGATACGCAGTATTTT. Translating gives CASSLDIRGPDTQYF.

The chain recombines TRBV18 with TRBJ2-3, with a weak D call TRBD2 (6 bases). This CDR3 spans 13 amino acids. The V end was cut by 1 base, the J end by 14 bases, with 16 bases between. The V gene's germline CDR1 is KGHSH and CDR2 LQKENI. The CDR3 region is CASSPLARGEVYF. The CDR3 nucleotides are TGTGCCAGCTCACCACTCGCCCGCGGGGAAGTGTATTTT.